A selection of T cell receptor beta chains follows, all from one sample in a study of blood T cell repertoires in COVID-19. Produced via immunoSEQ multiplex PCR; TCRdb's table is partial and in-frame only. The sample consists of 150,000 to 200,000 clones, 85% to 90% of them appearing once. Sequenced: peripheral blood. The receptors originated from a man aged 45-65 years who had recovered from COVID-19. CDR3s include the opening cysteine and the closing phenylalanine or tryptophan. Fields, in order: CDR3 length, V gene, J gene, D gene, clone size, CDR3 protein, CDR3 DNA. D genes are given only for firm matches. Clone sizes are given selectively: once, few, many, or a class where the clone is expanded.

11,TRBV20-1,TRBJ2-7,.,.,CSASGAYEQYF,TGCAGTGCTAGTGGTGCGTACGAGCAGTACTTC
13,TRBV21-1,TRBJ1-1,.,many,CASSNQTGTEAFF,TGTGCCAGCAGCAACCAGACAGGGACCGAAGCTTTCTTT
12,TRBV30,TRBJ1-1,TRBD1,.,CAWTRGDTEAFF,TGTGCCTGGACCAGGGGGGACACTGAAGCTTTCTTT
14,TRBV3-1/TRBV3-2,TRBJ1-5,.,.,CASSQDSSNQPQHF,TGTGCCAGCAGCCAAGACAGTAGCAATCAGCCCCAGCATTTT
20,TRBV19,TRBJ1-3,.,.,CASSMIGTQRYTDSGNTIYF,TGTGCCAGTAGTATGATTGGGACTCAAAGATACACAGACTCTGGAAACACCATATATTTT
14,TRBV27,TRBJ2-5,TRBD2,few,CASSPRGGPETQYF,TGTGCCAGCAGTCCCCGGGGGGGCCCAGAGACCCAGTACTTC
14,TRBV5-1,TRBJ2-1,TRBD1,.,CASSWGQGFDEQFF,TGCGCCAGCAGCTGGGGACAGGGGTTCGATGAGCAGTTCTTC
14,TRBV2,TRBJ2-7,TRBD1,.,CASSHRGVDYEQYF,TGTGCCAGCAGCCACAGGGGGGTGGACTACGAGCAGTACTTC
18,TRBV5-1,TRBJ1-2,.,.,CASSWGGGPSNLDYGYTF,TGCGCCAGCAGCTGGGGCGGGGGACCTTCAAATCTGGACTATGGCTACACCTTC
14,TRBV3-1/TRBV3-2,TRBJ1-1,.,.,CASSQRGVGTEAFF,TGTGCCAGCAGCCAAAGGGGTGTGGGGACTGAAGCTTTCTTT
15,TRBV6-5,TRBJ2-3,.,.,CASSTERAGTDTQYF,TGTGCCAGCAGTACCGAGAGGGCCGGCACAGATACGCAGTATTTT
13,TRBV6-6,TRBJ2-5,.,.,CASSPGGQETQYF,TGTGCCAGCAGTCCCGGGGGGCAGGAGACCCAGTACTTC
16,TRBV10-1,TRBJ2-1,.,.,CAMPGNSGSSYNEQFF,TGCGCCATGCCCGGGAATAGCGGAAGCTCCTACAATGAGCAGTTCTTC